Listed here are 19 T cell receptor beta chains from one sample, sequenced in a study of blood T cell repertoires in COVID-19. Produced via immunoSEQ multiplex PCR; TCRdb's table is partial and in-frame only. The table lists some 300,000 clones, 89% of them singletons. The specimen sequenced was PBMCs or T cells enriched from blood (not recorded which). The receptors were gathered from a woman between 25 and 40 years old who had recovered from COVID-19.

The chain has TRBV7-2 and TRBJ2-3; TRBD2 matches at 12 bases. CDR3 length: 19 residues. Unmatched junction bases numbered 13, after V lost 0 bases and J lost 6 bases. Germline V gene data show CDR1 as SGHTA and CDR2 as FQGNSA. The CDR3 reads CASSLARTGLAGGADTQYF. CDR3 in DNA: TGTGCCAGCAGCTTAGCCCGTACCGGGCTAGCGGGAGGGGCGGATACGCAGTATTTT.

The rearrangement uses TRBV4-1 and TRBJ1-2, with D perhaps TRBD1 (5 bases). From germline, CDR1 is MGHRA and CDR2 YSYEKL. The CDR3 has 15 residues. V dropped 3 bases and J dropped 5 bases, with 16 bases sitting between them. This CDR3 reads CASSQDGLGGYGYTF. As DNA, the CDR3 is TGCGCCAGCAGCCAGGACGGACTGGGGGGATATGGCTACACCTTC.

The chain uses TRBV7-2 and TRBJ2-3; 10 positions match TRBD2. CDR1 and CDR2 (germline): SGHTA, FQGNSA. Trimming at V came to 1 base and at J to 2 bases, leaving 6 bases not matched to a gene. This CDR3 has 17 residues. CDR3 sequence (DNA): TGTGCCAGCAGCTTAGTCGTACTAGCGGGGTTCACAGATACGCAGTATTTT. Translated: CASSLVVLAGFTDTQYF.

The chain is built from TRBV28 and TRBJ1-5; 11 bases agree with TRBD1. The CDR3 contains 18 residues. Germline CDR1 and CDR2: MDHEN and SYDVKM. Germline trimming cut 1 base from V and 2 bases from J; bases unmatched to any gene: 7. The CDR3 region has the DNA TGTGCCAGCAGTTTATCGGACAGGGGGCTATACGGCAATCAGCCCCAGCATTTT. As protein: CASSLSDRGLYGNQPQHF.

The V gene is TRBV27, the J gene TRBJ2-5, with 11 bases that match TRBD1. The germline V gene encodes CDR1 MNHEY and CDR2 SMNVEV (reference sequence). Losses at the gene ends were 5 bases for V and 2 bases for J; bases not matched to a gene: 7. The CDR3 covers 16 residues. The CDR3 loop is CASSPWTGGFQETQYF. As DNA, the CDR3 is TGTGCCAGCAGTCCTTGGACAGGGGGCTTTCAAGAGACCCAGTACTTC.

The chain carries TRBV12-2 and TRBJ2-7; the DNA was not used to check the table's D call, TRBD2. TRBV12-2 is tagged as a pseudogene. The CDR3 length is 18 residues. The DNA of the CDR3 is TGTGCAAGTCGCTTCCGGACACCGGGACTAGCGGGAGTTGGTGAGCAGTACTTC. This encodes CASRFRTPGLAGVGEQYF.

V gene TRBV2 combines with J gene TRBJ2-4; 9 nucleotides match TRBD1. The CDR3 runs to 13 residues. The germline gives CDR1 SNHLY, CDR2 FYNNEI. The ends lost 7 bases at V and 8 bases at J; junction bases unmatched: 6. CDR3 DNA sequence: TGTGCCAGCAATACGGGACAGGGTGACATTCAGTACTTC. Its translation: CASNTGQGDIQYF.

This clone was recorded a few times. This chain connects TRBV29-1 to TRBJ1-2, with 9 bases aligning to TRBD1. Losses at the gene ends were 6 bases for V and 6 bases for J; bases not matched to a gene: 11. Germline V gene sequence: CDR1 SQVTM, CDR2 ANQGSEA. The CDR3 covers 14 residues. CDR3 DNA: TGCAGCGTGGTATTGAGGACAGGGGTGGATGGCTACACCTTC. This encodes CSVVLRTGVDGYTF.

V usage is TRBV20-1 and J usage is TRBJ1-2; D not certain. The CDR3 is made up of 10 amino acids. CDR1 and CDR2 (germline): DFQATT, SNEGSKA (reference sequence). Trimming took 6 bases from V and 8 from J, leaving 10 bases between them. The DNA of the CDR3 is TGCAGTGCGGTTTTCCGGGGCTACACCTTC. It codes for CSAVFRGYTF.

This chain links TRBV19 with TRBJ2-5, with D possibly being TRBD1 (5 bases). Germline-derived CDR1 and CDR2 are LNHDA and SQIVND (reference sequence). V lost 3 bases to trimming and J lost 5 bases, with 13 bases between them. The CDR3 totals 14 residues. The CDR3 reads CASSITPGLETQYF. CDR3 in DNA: TGTGCCAGTAGTATCACCCCAGGGTTGGAGACCCAGTACTTC.

The chain couples TRBV6-4 to TRBJ2-1; D is uncertain. Germline CDR1 MRHNA, CDR2 SNTAGT. The V end lost 6 bases, the J end lost 6 bases, and 15 bases lay between the germline ends. The CDR3 spans 14 residues. The CDR3 DNA is TGTGCCAGCAGCCATGACTCAACCTCCAATGAGCAGTTCTTC. Amino acid sequence: CASSHDSTSNEQFF.

The chain links TRBV6-5 to TRBJ1-2, with 8 bases that match TRBD1. V was clipped by 3 bases and J by 7 bases; unmatched bases: 7. There are 14 residues in the CDR3. Germline-derived CDR1 and CDR2 are MNHEY and SVGAGI. The CDR3 DNA follows: TGTGCCAGCAGTTATCAGGGGGCAAGCGCTGGCTACACCTTC. Its translation is CASSYQGASAGYTF.

The chain links TRBV19 to TRBJ1-1; 9 bases agree with TRBD1. V dropped 6 bases and J dropped 4; count of bases not matched to a gene: 9. This CDR3 is 15 amino acids long. Germline V gene data show CDR1 as LNHDA and CDR2 as SQIVND (reference sequence). CDR3 DNA sequence: TGTGCCAGTAGGGGGACAGGGCCTTTGGCCACTGAAGCTTTCTTT. This translates into CASRGTGPLATEAFF.

The gene calls are TRBV6-5 and TRBJ2-1; no firm D call. The length of the CDR3 is 15 residues. Trimming pared 6 bases from V and 0 bases from J, leaving 12 bases between. Per germline, CDR1 MNHEY and CDR2 SVGAGI. This CDR3 is CASSVTESSYNEQFF. CDR3 bases: TGTGCCAGCAGCGTCACCGAGAGCTCCTACAATGAGCAGTTCTTC.

This chain links TRBV6-5 with TRBJ1-2; D gene ambiguous. Per the germline V gene, CDR1 is MNHEY and CDR2 is SVGAGI. The CDR3 runs to 14 residues. Trimming removed 6 bases at V and 2 bases at J, with 13 bases between. In DNA form, the CDR3 reads TGTGCCAGCAGCAACCGGGAGGGAAACTATGGCTACACCTTC. It translates to CASSNREGNYGYTF.

J is TRBJ1-4 and V is TRBV5-6; D might be TRBD1 (6 bases). Germline values: CDR1 SGHDT, CDR2 YYEEEE. V lost 2 bases and J 3 bases, leaving 8 bases between the germline ends. The CDR3 is 14 residues long. The CDR3: CASSFRTANEKLFF. The DNA of the CDR3 is TGTGCCAGCAGCTTCAGGACAGCTAATGAAAAACTGTTTTTT.

The chain couples TRBV11-2 to TRBJ2-5; possible D gene TRBD2, 5 bases. Trimming took off 3 bases at V and 4 bases at J, with 18 bases between the two ends. This CDR3 has 16 amino acids. Germline V gives CDR1 SGHAT, CDR2 FQNNGV. CDR3 sequence: CASSLGLVAGGETQYF. In DNA form, the CDR3 reads TGTGCCAGCAGCTTGGGTTTGGTGGCGGGCGGAGAGACCCAGTACTTC.

The chain joins TRBV19 to TRBJ1-3, with a tentative D call TRBD1 (6 bases). This CDR3 has 15 amino acids. CDR1 and CDR2 from the germline V gene are LNHDA and SQIVND (reference sequence). The V gene lost 5 bases and the J gene lost 0 bases, with 11 bases spanning the gap. DNA of the CDR3: TGTGCCAGTAGTCCGGGACAAGTCTCTGGAAACACCATATATTTT. It encodes CASSPGQVSGNTIYF.

The chain joins TRBV4-2 to TRBJ2-7; TRBD1 agrees at 7 bases. This CDR3 has 16 residues. V was clipped by 0 bases and J by 0 bases; unmatched bases: 5. Germline V gene data show CDR1 as LGHNA and CDR2 as YNFKEQ. CDR3 sequence reads: CASSQDTRGLSYEQYF. Here the CDR3 DNA reads TGTGCCAGCAGCCAAGATACTAGGGGGCTCTCCTACGAGCAGTACTTC.